These T cell receptor beta chains were read from a single sample in a study of shared clonotypes between healthy human individuals. Method: immunoSEQ multiplex PCR; TCRdb's copy keeps in-frame clones and lacks some. The table records some 2,500,000 clones, 90% to 95% of them present only once. Sample: naive CD4+ T cells from PBMCs. These receptors were obtained from a man in his late teens or twenties in good health. Some clones in this sample may be carry-over from other donors' samples. The CDR3 runs from the conserved cysteine through the conserved F or W. Each record gives: D gene, clone size, V gene, J gene, CDR3 DNA, CDR3 protein. A D gene is named only where the DNA matches it firmly. Clone size, where shown, is once, few, many, or a class for clones that have expanded.

TRBD2	NA	TRBV29-1	TRBJ2-2	TGCAGCGGGACTAGCGGGGCCGGGGAGCTGTTTTTT	CSGTSGAGELFF
NA	NA	TRBV14	TRBJ2-2	TGTGCCAGCAGCCAAACCGCTGGGGCATCGGGGGATAGGCAGCTGTTTTTT	CASSQTAGASGDRQLFF
NA	NA	TRBV7-9	TRBJ2-3	TGTGCCAGCAGCTTATCGGGGGTGGCGGCAGATACGCAGTATTTT	CASSLSGVAADTQYF
NA	NA	TRBV5-1	TRBJ2-2	TGCGCCAGCAGCTTGGTTTCGCCGGCGGGGCTGTTTTTT	CASSLVSPAGLFF
TRBD1	NA	TRBV7-8	TRBJ1-5	TGTGCCAGCAGCCTAAGAGAGGGGGCCTGGGGCAATCAGCCCCAGCATTTT	CASSLREGAWGNQPQHF
NA	NA	TRBV30	TRBJ2-1	TGTGCCCGTGAGCCACTTGGGGCTCACAATGAGCAGTTCTTC	CAREPLGAHNEQFF
NA	NA	TRBV27	TRBJ2-3	TGTGCCAGCAGTTTGACCCCCAGGGTTTGGGTCACAGATACGCAGTATTTT	CASSLTPRVWVTDTQYF
TRBD2	NA	TRBV28	TRBJ2-7	TGTGCCAGCACCTCCGTGGGGTTTAGCGGGAGGGACTCCTACGAGCAGTACTTC	CASTSVGFSGRDSYEQYF
NA	NA	TRBV4-1	TRBJ2-3	TGCGCCAGCAGCCCGTCCGGGGCAGATACGCAGTATTTT	CASSPSGADTQYF
NA	NA	TRBV28	TRBJ2-7	TGTGCCAGCAGTTTATCAGGGGACCCAACCTACGAGCAGTACTTC	CASSLSGDPTYEQYF
NA	NA	TRBV28	TRBJ2-5	TGTGCCAGCAGATCCCCCATTCAGACCCAGTACTTC	CASRSPIQTQYF
NA	NA	TRBV28	TRBJ2-5	TGTGCCAGCAGTTTAACCGGGTATCGAGAGACCCAGTACTTC	CASSLTGYRETQYF
NA	NA	TRBV6-5	TRBJ1-3	TGTGCCAGCGGCCCCTCTGGAAACACCATATATTTT	CASGPSGNTIYF
NA	NA	TRBV11-2	TRBJ2-1	TGTGCCAGCAGCGCCCGCCTGGACACCTCATACAATGAGCAGTTCTTC	CASSARLDTSYNEQFF
NA	NA	TRBV5-4	TRBJ2-3	TGTGCCAGCAGCCCCACGGGCCCCACAGATACGCAGTATTTT	CASSPTGPTDTQYF
NA	NA	TRBV6-1	TRBJ2-5	TGTGCCAGCAGTGAAGGGGTCGGAAGAGGCCAGTACTTC	CASSEGVGRGQYF
NA	NA	TRBV28	TRBJ2-4	TGTGCCAGCAGGCGGGCCCCGGGGGAAAACATTCAGTACTTC	CASRRAPGENIQYF
NA	NA	TRBV30	TRBJ2-5	TGTGCCTGGAGAACTACTAGCCCCAGGGGAGGAAAGACCCAGTACTTC	CAWRTTSPRGGKTQYF
TRBD1	NA	TRBV6-5	TRBJ1-2	TGTGCCAGCAGCCCTTACACAGGGGGTTATGGCTACACCTTC	CASSPYTGGYGYTF
NA	NA	TRBV18	TRBJ1-2	TGTGCCAGCTCACCCAAGGGAGATGGCTACACCTTC	CASSPKGDGYTF
NA	once	TRBV7-8	TRBJ2-2	TGTGCCAGCAGCTTCTTTTCGAACACCGGGGAGCTGTTTTTT	CASSFFSNTGELFF
TRBD1	NA	TRBV27	TRBJ1-1	TGTGCCAGCAGTTCGGACAGGGGGCGCCCCATGAACACTGAAGCTTTCTTT	CASSSDRGRPMNTEAFF
NA	NA	TRBV6-5	TRBJ1-1	TGTGCCAGCAGTTACGTCAGGGCGTACACTGAAGCTTTCTTT	CASSYVRAYTEAFF
TRBD1	NA	TRBV6-5	TRBJ2-1	TGTGCCAGCAGTAGACAGGGAAACAATGAGCAGTTCTTC	CASSRQGNNEQFF
NA	NA	TRBV30	TRBJ2-1	TGTGCCTGGAGTGGTTGGATAACGACTGAGCAGTTCTTC	CAWSGWITTEQFF
TRBD1	NA	TRBV2	TRBJ1-6	TGTGCCAGCAGTGACCGAGGGGGCGCGACCCACTTT	CASSDRGGATHF
TRBD1	NA	TRBV15	TRBJ1-5	TGTGCCACCAGCAGGGACAGGGGTCCCAATCAGCCCCAGCATTTT	CATSRDRGPNQPQHF
TRBD2	NA	TRBV5-4	TRBJ2-5	TGTGCCAGCAGCTTGGGTCTAGCGGGAGAGAAACAGACCCAGTACTTC	CASSLGLAGEKQTQYF
NA	few	TRBV18	TRBJ1-1	TGTGCCAGCTCACCGGGGTTTCGGGAAGCTTTCTTT	CASSPGFREAFF
TRBD2	NA	TRBV7-2	TRBJ2-2	TGTGCCAGCAGCTTAGGTCTAGCGGGAGGAGCGGACACCGGGGAGCTGTTTTTT	CASSLGLAGGADTGELFF
NA	NA	TRBV29-1	TRBJ2-7	TGCAGCCCCGGTACAACGGGGCCCCAATTCCACAGTGACTTC	CSPGTTGPQFHSDF
NA	NA	TRBV11-2	TRBJ1-2	TGTGCCAGCAGCCCCGCAGGGAGGAGGGGAGGCTACACCTTC	CASSPAGRRGGYTF
TRBD2	NA	TRBV28	TRBJ2-5	TGTGCCAGCACGACTAGCGGGAGAATGGAGACCCAGTACTTC	CASTTSGRMETQYF
NA	NA	TRBV4-1	TRBJ2-7	TGCGCCAGCAGCCAAGCGGGGCCCTCCCCACCCTACGAGCAGTACTTC	CASSQAGPSPPYEQYF
NA	NA	TRBV28	TRBJ1-4	TGTGCCAGCAGATCCGATCGGGACACCGAGTATGAAAAACTGTTTTTT	CASRSDRDTEYEKLFF
NA	NA	TRBV5-6	TRBJ2-7	TGTGCCAGCAGCTTGGTTGGGCCCGAGTACGAGCAGTACTTC	CASSLVGPEYEQYF
TRBD2	NA	TRBV27	TRBJ2-1	TGTGCCAGCACCACCCTTCCCGTGGCTAGCGGGATGGTTGATGAGCAGTTCTTC	CASTTLPVASGMVDEQFF
NA	NA	TRBV6-5	TRBJ2-1	TGTGCCTCCCGATGGGGGACCTACAATGAGCAGTTCTTC	CASRWGTYNEQFF
TRBD2	NA	TRBV7-9	TRBJ2-1	TGTGCCAGCAGCTTAAGGGGTACCGGGAGGAATGAGCAGTTCTTC	CASSLRGTGRNEQFF
TRBD2	NA	TRBV19	TRBJ2-1	TGTGCCGGGGCCAGCGGGAGCTACAATGAGCAGTTCTTC	CAGASGSYNEQFF
NA	NA	TRBV28	TRBJ2-7	TGTGCCAGCAGTTACGACCTCTCGGACGAGCAGTGCTTC	CASSYDLSDEQCF
TRBD2	NA	TRBV11-3	TRBJ2-5	TGTGCCAGCAGCACCGGACTAGCGGGAGGGCCAGAGACCCAGTACTTC	CASSTGLAGGPETQYF
TRBD1	once	TRBV19	TRBJ2-7	TGTGCCAGTACTGATAGCGGACAGGGCTACGAGCAGTACTTC	CASTDSGQGYEQYF
NA	NA	TRBV7-9	TRBJ2-5	TGTGCCAGCAGCCCAATGGGGGAGACCCAGTACTTC	CASSPMGETQYF
NA	NA	TRBV2	TRBJ2-7	TGTGCCGGGGGCCCGAGACATCCTTCGGAGCAGTACTTC	CAGGPRHPSEQYF
TRBD1	NA	TRBV14	TRBJ1-2	TGTGCCAGCAGCCTGGACAGGGGGCAGGGAGGCTACACCTTC	CASSLDRGQGGYTF
TRBD1	NA	TRBV9	TRBJ2-3	TGTGCCAGCAGCGAGTGGGGACAGGGAGGGGATACGCAGTATTTT	CASSEWGQGGDTQYF
NA	once	TRBV18	TRBJ2-2	TGTGCCAGCTCAACGGGACTGAGTAACACCGGGGAGCTGTTTTTT	CASSTGLSNTGELFF
TRBD2	NA	TRBV28	TRBJ2-1	TGTGCCAGCAGTTTATTGGGAGCGGGAGGTCAGAATGAGCAGTTCTTC	CASSLLGAGGQNEQFF